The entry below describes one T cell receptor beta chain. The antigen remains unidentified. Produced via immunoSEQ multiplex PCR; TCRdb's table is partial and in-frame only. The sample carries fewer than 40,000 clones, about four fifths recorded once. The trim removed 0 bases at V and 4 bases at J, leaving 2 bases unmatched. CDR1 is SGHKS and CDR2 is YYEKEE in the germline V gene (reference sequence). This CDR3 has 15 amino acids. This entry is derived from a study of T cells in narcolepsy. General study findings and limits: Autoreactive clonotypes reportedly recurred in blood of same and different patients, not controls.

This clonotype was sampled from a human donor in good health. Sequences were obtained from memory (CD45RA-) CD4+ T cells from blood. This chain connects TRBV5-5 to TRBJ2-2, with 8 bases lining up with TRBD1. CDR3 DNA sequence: TGTGCCAGCAGCTTGGTCAGGGGGCCCACCGGGGAGCTGTTTTTT. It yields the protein CASSLVRGPTGELFF.